This T cell receptor (beta chain) emerged from a study of T cell responses to AZD1222 COVID-19 vaccine. Study results and caveats: Only 5 or 6 individuals given AZD1222 were seropositive at baseline.

TCRdb's copy holds only in-frame clones and misses some; the assay was immunoSEQ multiplex PCR. The sample has roughly 120,000 clones; 80% to 85% are singletons. As regards this clone: Its antigen remains unknown.

This TCR came from an adult in good health. Sequences were derived from peripheral blood, sampled on day 0 of AZD1222 vaccination.

This CDR3 is CASSRTGGGISGNTIYF. In DNA form, the CDR3 reads TGTGCCAGCAGCCGGACAGGGGGCGGAATTTCTGGAAACACCATATATTTT. The chain is built from TRBV7-2 and TRBJ1-3, with 11 positions matching TRBD1. Looked up from germline, CDR1 is SGHTA and CDR2 is FQGNSA. This CDR3 comprises 17 residues. The V and J ends lost 5 bases and 1 base, in that order; junction bases with no gene match: 7.